One sample yielded the 29 T cell receptor beta chains listed below, sequenced in a study of response to subunit inactivated influenza vaccine. One entry per CDR3 protein, called by TCRdb with MiXCR from the RT-PCR reads. This sample yields about 540,000 distinct CDR3 sequences, of which around 25% are seen a single time; 2.8% belongs to the top ten. This same sample was also part of a study on T cells expressing NK-cell markers. That study adds: UMIs were included in TCR beta cDNA generated by 5'RACE template switching.

Here the sequenced sample was CD4+ T cells sorted from PBMCs, taken about 12 days after vaccination. Receptors originate from a man in his fifties or sixties who received an inactivated influenza vaccine.

This clonotype was detected only a few times. The chain is built from TRBV7-9 and TRBJ2-1; no clear D. Trimming removed 1 base at V and 9 bases at J, with 10 bases between. CDR1 is SEHNR, CDR2 FQNEAQ, per germline (reference sequence). The CDR3 has 13 amino acids. The CDR3 DNA reads as TGTGCCAGCAGCTTAGAAAACCGGGCTGAGCAGTTCTTC. Amino acids: CASSLENRAEQFF.

The table lists this clonotype with a few counts. The chain has TRBV20-1 and TRBJ2-7, with D possibly matching TRBD2 (5 bases). CDR1 is DFQATT and CDR2 is SNEGSKA in the germline V gene (reference sequence). The V end lost 0 bases, the J end lost 6 bases, and 18 bases lay between the germline ends. The CDR3 runs to 15 residues. CDR3 region: CSARDRASHEGEQYF. CDR3 in DNA: TGCAGTGCTAGAGACCGGGCCTCGCACGAGGGCGAGCAGTACTTC.

CDR3 bases: TGCGCCAGCAGCCAAATGGTAGCCAAAAACATTCAGTACTTC. Residues: CASSQMVAKNIQYF. This chain joins TRBV4-1 and TRBJ2-4; unclear D gene. Trimming shortened V by 2 bases and J by 0 bases, and 5 bases separated the two germline ends. The CDR3 has 14 amino acids. The V gene's germline CDR1 is MGHRA and CDR2 YSYEKL.

The chain links TRBV11-2 to TRBJ2-1, with D perhaps TRBD2 (6 bases). From germline, CDR1 is SGHAT and CDR2 FQNNGV. This CDR3 region has 16 residues. V was pared by 2 bases and J by 0 bases, with 11 bases between. CDR3 residues: CASSLLRGGSYNEQFF. CDR3 nucleotides: TGTGCCAGCAGCTTATTGCGGGGAGGCTCCTACAATGAGCAGTTCTTC. Looking up the rest from reference TRBV11-2 and TRBJ2-1 gives the full variable domain: EAGVAQSPRYKIIEKRQSVAFWCNPISGHATLYWYQQILGQGPKLLIQFQNNGVVDDSQLPKDRFSAERLKGVDSTLKIQPAKLEDSAVYLCASSLLRGGSYNEQFFGPGTRLTVL.

In its sample, this clonotype was seen a few times. This chain connects TRBV29-1 to TRBJ2-7, with TRBD1 identical over 7 bases. J gave up 6 bases and V 6 bases, and 8 bases lay outside the gene matches. The germline gives CDR1 SQVTM, CDR2 ANQGSEA. The CDR3 length is 12 residues. The CDR3 bases are TGCAGCGTGGGCCGACAGGGATCCGAGCAGTACTTC. Amino acid sequence: CSVGRQGSEQYF.

The rearrangement links TRBV3-1 to TRBJ1-1; a possible D gene is TRBD1 (6 bases). Trimming shortened V by 4 bases and J by 8 bases, and 14 bases separated the two germline ends. This CDR3 contains 13 residues. Germline V CDR1 and CDR2: LGHDT, YNNKEL (reference sequence). The CDR3 reads CASSPREGTEAFF. CDR3 nucleotide sequence: TGTGCCAGCAGCCCCAGGGAGGGGACAGAAGCTTTCTTT. Based on the CDR3 plus reference TRBV3-1 and TRBJ1-1, the full variable domain is DTAVSQTPKYLVTQMGNDKSIKCEQNLGHDTMYWYKQDSKKFLKIMFSYNNKELIINETVPNRFSPKSPDKAHLNLHINSLELGDSAVYFCASSPREGTEAFFGQGTRLTVV.

The chain is built from TRBV12-3 or TRBV12-4 and TRBJ1-5, with 9 bases lining up with TRBD1. The length of the CDR3 is 15 residues. Unmatched junction bases numbered 5, after V lost 4 bases and J lost 4 bases. The CDR3 bases are TGTGCCAGCAGTTCCCCCGGGACAGGGAATCAGCCCCAGCATTTT. Protein: CASSSPGTGNQPQHF.

The V call is TRBV6-5, the J call TRBJ2-1; 8 nucleotides line up with TRBD2. Trimming removed 2 bases from V and 3 bases from J; junction bases left unmatched: 3. The CDR3 is made up of 15 amino acids. Germline CDR1 MNHEY, CDR2 SVGAGI. As DNA, the CDR3 is TGTGCCAGCAGTTACGTAGCGGGGCGCTACAATGAGCAGTTCTTC. Protein: CASSYVAGRYNEQFF.

This clonotype showed up just a few times. The rearrangement uses TRBV28 and TRBJ1-5; D is ambiguous. The V gene's germline CDR1 is MDHEN and CDR2 SYDVKM. The V end was cut by 5 bases, the J end by 5 bases, with 7 bases between. The CDR3 has 12 amino acids. CDR3 residues: CASSPVDQPQHF. The CDR3 DNA reads TGTGCCAGCAGTCCCGTGGATCAGCCCCAGCATTTT.

CDR3 bases: TGTGCCAGCAGCATGACTAGCGCCCAGGGGACCCAGTACTTC. It yields the protein CASSMTSAQGTQYF. The chain is built from TRBV7-2 and TRBJ2-5; 8 positions match TRBD2. CDR3 length: 14 residues. CDR1 is SGHTA, CDR2 FQGNSA, per germline. Trimming took 5 bases from V and 7 from J; bases not matched to a gene: 9.

The genes are TRBV15 and TRBJ2-1; no firm D call. Germline V lookup: CDR1 LNHNV, CDR2 YYDKDF (reference sequence). This CDR3 contains 16 residues. Trimming pared 5 bases from V and 2 bases from J, leaving 16 bases between. The CDR3: CATSVAPSVPYNEQFF. CDR3 bases: TGTGCCACCAGCGTCGCGCCTAGTGTCCCCTACAATGAGCAGTTCTTC.

The chain is built from TRBV5-1 and TRBJ2-5; TRBD2 might be the D (6 bases). V dropped 6 bases and J dropped 5 bases, with 20 bases sitting between them. The CDR3 covers 15 residues. Germline V gene lookup returns CDR1 SGHRS and CDR2 YFSETQ. CDR3 residues: CASNSYGTAGETQYF. The CDR3 DNA follows: TGCGCCAGCAACTCATACGGGACCGCGGGGGAGACCCAGTACTTC.

In this sample, this clonotype turned up a few times. The chain employs TRBV20-1 and TRBJ2-3; 7 bases match TRBD2. This CDR3 is 17 amino acids long. With V trimmed by 5 bases and J by 1 base, 15 bases remained unmatched. The germline CDR1 and CDR2 sequences are DFQATT and SNEGSKA (reference sequence). CDR3 sequence: CSAAPMAGVSGTDTQYF. The CDR3 DNA reads as TGCAGTGCTGCACCTATGGCGGGGGTCTCCGGCACAGATACGCAGTATTTT.

This clonotype was seen repeatedly, ten times or more. This rearrangement joins TRBV20-1 to TRBJ2-2; a possible D gene is TRBD1 (5 bases). Trimming shortened V by 3 bases and J by 7 bases, and 15 bases separated the two germline ends. The CDR3 length is 14 residues. Germline lookup yields CDR1 DFQATT and CDR2 SNEGSKA (reference sequence). CDR3 DNA sequence: TGCAGTGCTAGTTGGCAGGAAGGGGTCGGGGAGCTGTTTTTT. It encodes CSASWQEGVGELFF.

This clonotype was detected a few times. This chain links TRBV5-5 with TRBJ1-1; D gene unclear. Looked up from germline, CDR1 is SGHKS and CDR2 is YYEKEE (reference sequence). The length of the CDR3 is 14 residues. V was clipped by 0 bases and J by 5 bases, with 11 bases between them. CDR3: CASSLEEGSTEAFF. In nucleotides, the CDR3 is TGTGCCAGCAGCTTGGAAGAGGGTTCTACTGAAGCTTTCTTT.

The rearrangement links TRBV7-2 to TRBJ2-3; maybe TRBD2 (5 bases). This CDR3 is built from 13 residues. Deletions cut 1 base from V and 8 bases from J, with 10 bases between. The germline V gene has CDR1 SGHTA and CDR2 FQGNSA. The CDR3 DNA sequence: TGTGCCAGCAGCTTAGGGAGGCCCCCTACGCAGTATTTT. Translating gives CASSLGRPPTQYF.

This clonotype was seen more than once but under ten times. The chain uses TRBV11-2 and TRBJ2-1, with 7 bases identical to TRBD2. The trim removed 5 bases at V and 1 base at J, leaving 8 bases unmatched. CDR1 is SGHAT and CDR2 is FQNNGV in the germline V gene. There are 16 residues in the CDR3. CDR3 nucleotides: TGTGCCAGCAGCCCATGGGGAGCGGGGTCCTACAATGAGCAGTTCTTC. It codes for CASSPWGAGSYNEQFF.

The genes are TRBV7-2 and TRBJ1-2; D perhaps matches TRBD1 (6 bases). In germline, CDR1 is SGHTA, CDR2 FQGNSA. Trimming took 5 bases from V and 2 from J, leaving 12 bases between them. The CDR3 has 14 residues. CDR3 in amino acids: CASSRSDRNYGYTF. Written as DNA, the CDR3 is TGTGCCAGCAGCAGATCGGACAGAAACTATGGCTACACCTTC.

This clonotype was seen ten or more times. The V call is TRBV7-8, the J call TRBJ1-5; perhaps TRBD1 as D (5 bases). Trimming took 4 bases from V and 1 from J, leaving 8 bases between them. Looked up from germline, CDR1 is SGHVS and CDR2 is FQNEAQ. This CDR3 spans 14 amino acids. CDR3 loop: CASSWGVSNQPQHF. The CDR3, as DNA: TGTGCCAGCAGCTGGGGGGTCAGCAATCAGCCCCAGCATTTT.

This clonotype was observed a handful of times. This CDR3 is CASSPLGGGAINEQFF. DNA of the CDR3: TGTGCCAGCAGCCCACTGGGAGGGGGCGCGATCAATGAGCAGTTCTTC. V is TRBV14 and J is TRBJ2-1, with D perhaps given as TRBD1 or TRBD2 (7 bases each). The V gene lost 4 bases and the J gene lost 6 bases, with 19 bases spanning the gap. This CDR3 is 16 amino acids long. Germline CDR1 and CDR2: SGHDN and FVKESK.

This chain links TRBV30 with TRBJ2-7, with D perhaps given as TRBD1 or TRBD2 (6 bases each). The CDR3 is 12 residues long. CDR1 and CDR2 (germline): GTSNPN, SVGIG (reference sequence). Deletions cut 2 bases from V and 6 bases from J, with 11 bases between. CDR3 sequence: CAWSRQEGEQYF. CDR3 in DNA: TGTGCCTGGAGTCGACAGGAGGGCGAGCAGTACTTC.

The chain couples TRBV20-1 to TRBJ2-2; D not resolved. This CDR3 comprises 15 residues. The V gene's germline CDR1 is DFQATT and CDR2 SNEGSKA (reference sequence). Trimming left V 4 bases short and J 2 bases short, with 14 bases between. CDR3 residues: CSATAPRFNTGELFF. CDR3 DNA: TGCAGTGCTACGGCTCCACGGTTCAACACCGGGGAGCTGTTTTTT.

Here the CDR3 reads CASSGAGRSSYEQYF. The CDR3, as DNA: TGTGCCAGCAGTGGCGCCGGGAGAAGCTCCTACGAGCAGTACTTC. This chain links TRBV6-1 with TRBJ2-7; tentative D call: TRBD2 (6 bases). Germline V gives CDR1 MNHNS, CDR2 SASEGT. CDR3 length: 15 amino acids. V was trimmed by 4 bases and J by 0 bases, leaving 13 bases between them.

This clonotype was found once. This rearrangement joins TRBV6-2 or TRBV6-3 to TRBJ2-5; either TRBD1 or TRBD2 may fit D (6 bases each). The V end lost 5 bases, the J end lost 2 bases, and 18 bases lay between the germline ends. The CDR3 consists of 16 residues. In germline, CDR1 is MNHEY, CDR2 SVGEGT. CDR3 DNA: TGTGCCAGCAGTATTAGGGGGGTACGACAACAAGAGACCCAGTACTTC. It specifies CASSIRGVRQQETQYF.

Only a few counts were recorded for this clonotype. This chain uses TRBV6-2 or TRBV6-3 with TRBJ2-2; no clear D. Germline-derived CDR1 and CDR2 are MNHEY and SVGEGT. CDR3 length: 14 residues. Trimming cost V 6 bases and J 7 bases, with 15 bases left between them. CDR3 amino acids: CASSPTTKGGELFF. The CDR3 nucleotides read TGTGCCAGCAGCCCGACCACCAAGGGCGGGGAGCTGTTTTTT.

V is TRBV5-1 and J is TRBJ2-5, with TRBD2 matching over 11 bases. The CDR3 is made up of 16 amino acids. Germline V gene lookup returns CDR1 SGHRS and CDR2 YFSETQ. V lost 0 bases and J lost 1; bases outside the gene matches: 2. CDR3 DNA: TGCGCCAGCAGCTTGGTCGGGACTAGCGGCCAAGAGACCCAGTACTTC. Translating it yields CASSLVGTSGQETQYF.

V usage is TRBV7-9 and J usage is TRBJ1-5; a weak D match, TRBD1 (6 bases). The V gene lost 1 base and the J gene lost 0 bases, with 10 bases spanning the gap. Germline V gene sequence: CDR1 SEHNR, CDR2 FQNEAQ (reference sequence). The CDR3 has 16 residues. CDR3 amino acids: CASSLGAGDSNQPQHF. CDR3 in DNA: TGTGCCAGCAGCTTAGGGGCAGGGGATAGCAATCAGCCCCAGCATTTT.

The J gene is TRBJ2-1, the V gene TRBV6-5; TRBD1 aligns across 8 bases. This CDR3 comprises 15 residues. Germline values: CDR1 MNHEY, CDR2 SVGAGI. V lost 4 bases, J lost 2 bases, and 4 bases stayed unmatched. CDR3 region: CASSFDRGPYNEQFF. CDR3 sequence (DNA): TGTGCCAGCAGTTTCGACAGGGGCCCCTACAATGAGCAGTTCTTC.

Many counts were recorded for this clonotype. The chain links TRBV7-7 to TRBJ2-1; tentative D call: TRBD1 (5 bases). The CDR3 contains 16 residues. Trimming shortened V by 1 base and J by 0 bases, and 10 bases separated the two germline ends. Germline CDR1 and CDR2: SSHAT and FNYEAQ (reference sequence). CDR3 DNA sequence: TGTGCCAGCAGCTTAGGGACAACTCCCTCCTACAATGAGCAGTTCTTC. Translation: CASSLGTTPSYNEQFF.